The clone carrying this T cell receptor (beta chain) was recorded a few times. This specimen belongs to a study of T-cell reconstitution after alpha-beta-depleted transplantation in children. The length of the CDR3 is 16 residues. In germline, CDR1 is MGHRA, CDR2 YSYEKL. Unmatched junction bases numbered 5, after V lost 1 base and J lost 0 bases. During its preparation, the TCRbeta library received unique molecular identifiers. TCRdb re-derived calls from the PCR reads in MiXCR, one entry per CDR3 protein. The data contain about 980,000 distinct CDR3 sequences, roughly 31% of them singletons. The sequencing used PBMCs, mostly from graft donor cells, collected 360 days after TCRalphabeta/CD19-depleted stem cell transplant. This clonotype originated in a boy in the first two years of life who had a stem cell transplant for SCID, so the T cells may come from the graft donor. This chain links TRBV4-1 with TRBJ2-5, with 7 bases matching TRBD2. Here the CDR3 DNA reads TGCGCCAGCAGCCAAGCTCTAGCGGCGTACCAAGAGACCCAGTACTTC. As protein: CASSQALAAYQETQYF.